Below, 7 T cell receptor beta chains from the same sample are listed, as sequenced in a study of T cell responses to AZD1222 COVID-19 vaccine. TCRdb keeps only in-frame clones here, not all; method: immunoSEQ multiplex PCR. The sample has 130,000 or so clones, 75% to 95% seen once. The sequenced sample was peripheral blood, obtained 28 days after the second AZD1222 dose. All receptors come from an adult who received the AZD1222 COVID-19 vaccine.

This sequence joins TRBV2 and TRBJ2-7, with D possibly being TRBD2 (6 bases). This CDR3 region has 13 residues. V shed 2 bases and J shed 2 bases, with 7 bases lying between them. In germline, CDR1 is SNHLY, CDR2 FYNNEI. CDR3 residues: CASSEWGAYEQYV. The CDR3 DNA reads as TGTGCCAGCAGTGAATGGGGGGCCTACGAGCAGTACGTC.

This clone was recorded only once. The chain carries TRBV7-9 and TRBJ1-1; no definite D call. V lost 1 base and J lost 3, with 9 bases in between. Germline CDR1 reads SEHNR; CDR2 reads FQNEAQ (reference sequence). The CDR3 runs 14 residues. CDR3 region: CASSLGAGHTEAFF. Here the CDR3 DNA reads TGTGCCAGCAGCTTAGGAGCCGGGCACACTGAAGCTTTCTTT.

A word on this clone: In the same sample, other DNA sequences code for this CDR3. The rearrangement links TRBV12-3 or TRBV12-4 to TRBJ1-3; D gene ambiguous. Trimming removed 4 bases from V and 7 bases from J, with 5 bases in between. CDR3 length equals 11 residues. CDR3 in amino acids: CASSSWNTIYF. The CDR3 DNA follows: TGTGCCAGCAGTTCCTGGAACACCATATATTTT.

The V and J genes are TRBV7-3 and TRBJ1-1, with TRBD1 as a possible D gene (5 bases). The CDR3 consists of 14 residues. V was clipped by 3 bases and J by 3 bases, with 11 bases between them. Germline V gene sequence: CDR1 SGHTA, CDR2 FQGTGA. CDR3: CASSFTVGDTEAFF. The CDR3 DNA reads TGTGCCAGCAGCTTCACAGTGGGGGACACTGAAGCTTTCTTT.

This chain connects TRBV28 to TRBJ1-6; a weak D match, TRBD1 (5 bases). The CDR3 is 12 amino acids. Germline CDR1 is MDHEN and CDR2 is SYDVKM. V was trimmed by 11 bases and J by 10 bases, leaving 15 bases between them. As DNA, the CDR3 is TGTGCCGGGGGGGATGGGGGATCACCCCTCCACTTT. Protein: CAGGDGGSPLHF.

This clone was counted between two and nine times. V is TRBV6-1 and J is TRBJ1-2; a possible D gene is TRBD1 (6 bases). This CDR3 region has 14 residues. With 3 bases removed from V and 3 bases from J, the gap between germline ends came to 11 bases. The germline CDR1 and CDR2 sequences are MNHNS and SASEGT. The CDR3 protein is CASSDRGADYGYTF. The CDR3 DNA is TGTGCCAGCAGTGATCGGGGGGCGGACTATGGCTACACCTTC.

CDR3 protein: CASSLFGGNTEAFF. In DNA, the CDR3 is TGCGCCAGCAGCTTGTTCGGGGGGAACACTGAAGCTTTCTTT. The chain joins TRBV5-1 to TRBJ1-1; TRBD1 might be the D (5 bases). Trimming left V 1 base short and J 1 base short, with 8 bases between. The CDR3 runs to 14 residues. Germline V gene sequence: CDR1 SGHRS, CDR2 YFSETQ.